In its sample, the clone carrying this T cell receptor (beta chain) was seen once. Different DNA sequences within this sample yield the same CDR3. The source of the sample is a study of blood T cell repertoires in COVID-19. Method: immunoSEQ multiplex PCR; TCRdb's copy keeps in-frame clones and lacks some. The sample contains just over 300,000 clones, roughly 86% of which appear only once. The CDR3 is made up of 14 amino acids. Germline CDR1 and CDR2: MNHEY and SVGAGI. V was pared by 6 bases and J by 0 bases, with 9 bases between. The sequenced sample was PBMCs or T cells enriched from blood (not recorded which). This sequence originates from a woman in her late teens or twenties who had recovered from COVID-19. The gene calls are TRBV6-5 and TRBJ1-3; a weak D match, TRBD1 (6 bases). CDR3: CASSSTGSGNTIYF. CDR3 bases: TGTGCCAGCAGCTCGACAGGCTCTGGAAACACCATATATTTT.